Shown below are 30 T cell receptor beta chains from a single sample sequenced in a study of cytomegalovirus exposure and HLA in healthy donors. The PCR had 60 Vbeta and 13 Jbeta primers. Sequencing used immunoSEQ multiplex PCR; TCRdb keeps in-frame clones, though not all of them. Here the sample spans about 200,000 clones, roughly 80% being singletons. The source material was PBMCs. The receptors were sampled from a middle-aged man in good health and CMV-seronegative.

The chain combines TRBV27 with TRBJ2-7; 13 bases agree with TRBD2. Germline-derived CDR1 and CDR2 are MNHEY and SMNVEV (reference sequence). Trimming cost V 5 bases and J 10 bases; bases outside gene matches: 14. The CDR3 is 16 amino acids. In nucleotides, the CDR3 is TGTGCCAGCAGTGTCCAGCCAGGACTAGCGGGAGTGGTACAGTACTTC. This sequence encodes CASSVQPGLAGVVQYF.

This chain connects TRBV19 to TRBJ1-2, with D uncertain. The CDR3 extends over 15 amino acids. With 6 bases removed from V and 4 bases from J, the gap between germline ends came to 18 bases. Germline CDR1 reads LNHDA; CDR2 reads SQIVND (reference sequence). CDR3 protein: CASSTDGNGAYGYTF. CDR3 sequence (DNA): TGTGCCAGTAGCACGGACGGGAACGGTGCCTATGGCTACACCTTC. The full variable domain, in which reference TRBV19 and TRBJ1-2 provide the parts outside the CDR3, is DGGITQSPKYLFRKEGQNVTLSCEQNLNHDAMYWYRQDPGQGLRLIYYSQIVNDFQKGDIAEGYSVSREKKESFPLTVTSAQKNPTAFYLCASSTDGNGAYGYTFGSGTRLTVV.

The rearrangement uses TRBV15 and TRBJ1-1; 7 nucleotides align to TRBD1. CDR3 length: 13 amino acids. From germline, CDR1 is LNHNV and CDR2 YYDKDF (reference sequence). Trimming took 0 bases from V and 8 from J; bases not matched to a gene: 3. The CDR3 DNA reads as TGTGCCACCAGCAGAGAACAGGGGCGCGAAGCTTTCTTT. Its protein product is CATSREQGREAFF.

The count of this clone is one. This sequence joins TRBV4-2 and TRBJ2-7; TRBD2 is a possible D gene (6 bases). From germline, CDR1 is LGHNA and CDR2 YNFKEQ. CDR3 length equals 15 residues. Trimming cost V 3 bases and J 0 bases, with 12 bases left between them. CDR3 in DNA: TGTGCCAGCAGCCAGTTCTCGGGGGTCTCCTACGAGCAGTACTTC. Protein: CASSQFSGVSYEQYF.

This chain uses TRBV6-1 with TRBJ2-7; 7 positions match TRBD1. The CDR3 runs to 15 residues. Germline assignment: CDR1 MNHNS and CDR2 SASEGT. V lost 2 bases, J lost 6 bases, and 10 bases stayed unmatched. CDR3 in DNA: TGTGCCAGCAGTGAAAGGGGCACAGGGGTGAGCGAGCAGTACTTC. Amino acid sequence: CASSERGTGVSEQYF.

The V and J genes are TRBV7-8 and TRBJ2-1, with D maybe TRBD1 (5 bases). CDR1 and CDR2 (germline): SGHVS, FQNEAQ. CDR3 size: 15 residues. V lost 1 base and J lost 8, with 15 bases in between. The chain's CDR3 is CASSLVGRGGDEQFF. The CDR3 DNA sequence: TGTGCCAGCAGCTTAGTGGGTAGGGGTGGGGATGAGCAGTTCTTC. The full variable domain, its missing parts supplied by reference TRBV7-8 and TRBJ2-1, is GAGVSQSPRYKVAKRGQDVALRCDPISGHVSLFWYQQALGQGPEFLTYFQNEAQLDKSGLPSDRFFAERPEGSVSTLKIQRTQQEDSAVYLCASSLVGRGGDEQFFGPGTRLTVL.

The chain carries TRBV7-9 and TRBJ2-5, with a tentative D call TRBD2 (5 bases). V dropped 5 bases and J dropped 11 bases, with 18 bases sitting between them. This CDR3 has 13 amino acids. Germline CDR1 SEHNR, CDR2 FQNEAQ (reference sequence). CDR3 coding DNA: TGTGCCAGCAGCCTTTGGGAGCTGGAAGAGCAGTACTTC. Its protein product is CASSLWELEEQYF.

Only one count was recorded for this clone. The V gene is TRBV19, the J gene TRBJ1-1; 8 positions match TRBD1. Germline V gene lookup returns CDR1 LNHDA and CDR2 SQIVND (reference sequence). The length of the CDR3 is 17 residues. V lost 7 bases and J lost 5; bases outside the gene matches: 18. The CDR3 here is CASTLRPQGALWTEAFF. Here the CDR3 DNA reads TGTGCCAGTACCCTACGACCGCAGGGGGCTTTATGGACTGAAGCTTTCTTT.

The rearrangement links TRBV9 to TRBJ2-5; TRBD2 agrees at 11 bases. The CDR3 extends over 19 amino acids. Trimming removed 0 bases from V and 1 base from J; junction bases left unmatched: 11. From germline, CDR1 is SGDLS and CDR2 YYNGEE. CDR3 coding DNA: TGTGCCAGCAGCGTAGGGTCTAGCGGGAGGAGAGGGGGCCAAGAGACCCAGTACTTC. It yields the protein CASSVGSSGRRGGQETQYF.

This chain joins TRBV9 and TRBJ1-2; D is unresolved. V lost 1 base to trimming and J lost 2 bases, with 12 bases between them. Germline V gene lookup returns CDR1 SGDLS and CDR2 YYNGEE. The CDR3 is 15 amino acids. CDR3 region: CASSVTSDTNYGYTF. As DNA, the CDR3 is TGTGCCAGCAGCGTAACGAGTGACACGAACTATGGCTACACCTTC.

This clone was seen repeatedly, ten times or more. The V and J genes are TRBV4-2 and TRBJ1-6; the D gene is possibly TRBD1 (5 bases). The germline V and J ends were trimmed by 2 bases and 8 bases, with 13 bases remaining between them. The CDR3 extends over 15 amino acids. Germline values: CDR1 LGHNA, CDR2 YNFKEQ. The CDR3 bases are TGTGCCAGCAGCCAATTCGGCAGGGCCGATTCACCCCTCCACTTT. It translates to CASSQFGRADSPLHF.

J is TRBJ1-2 and V is TRBV4-3; TRBD1 matches at 9 bases. CDR1 and CDR2 (germline): LGHNA, YSLEER. V lost 3 bases and J lost 6; bases outside the gene matches: 2. The CDR3 runs to 13 residues. The DNA for the CDR3 is TGCGCCAGCAGCCAGGACAGGGGAAATGGCTACACCTTC. Its translation: CASSQDRGNGYTF.

The chain carries TRBV12-5 and TRBJ1-1; 10 bases match TRBD1. Germline values: CDR1 LGHNT, CDR2 FRNRAP. V was pared by 6 bases and J by 4 bases, with 5 bases of the junction left unmatched. This CDR3 has 14 amino acids. CDR3 bases: TGTGCTAGTGGCCCGGGACAGGGGATCACTGAAGCTTTCTTT. Translation: CASGPGQGITEAFF.

The chain is built from TRBV27 and TRBJ2-3; 14 positions agree with TRBD2. The germline V gene encodes CDR1 MNHEY and CDR2 SMNVEV (reference sequence). The CDR3 has 16 amino acids. V trimming: 6 bases; J trimming: 6 bases; junction bases outside the gene matches: 8. As DNA, the CDR3 is TGTGCCAGCAGAGTGACTAGCGGGAGGGCCGCGGATACGCAGTATTTT. Translation: CASRVTSGRAADTQYF.

The rearrangement uses TRBV2 and TRBJ2-1; D gene uncertain. The CDR3 loop spans 18 amino acids. V lost 5 bases and J 4 bases, leaving 24 bases between the germline ends. Germline assignment: CDR1 SNHLY and CDR2 FYNNEI. CDR3 in amino acids: CASSLDRSYTPRYNEQFF. The CDR3 nucleotides are TGTGCCAGCAGTCTAGACCGGTCCTATACTCCTAGGTACAATGAGCAGTTCTTC. Full variable domain (outside the CDR3, taken from reference TRBV2 and TRBJ2-1): EPEVTQTPSHQVTQMGQEVILRCVPISNHLYFYWYRQILGQKVEFLVSFYNNEISEKSEIFDDQFSVERPDGSNFTLKIRSTKLEDSAMYFCASSLDRSYTPRYNEQFFGPGTRLTVL.

This sequence joins TRBV7-9 and TRBJ2-4; 7 bases match TRBD2. The V gene end was trimmed by 5 bases and the J gene end by 5 bases; junction bases not matched to a gene: 9. From germline, CDR1 is SEHNR and CDR2 FQNEAQ (reference sequence). The CDR3 length is 15 residues. The CDR3 spells CASSPPRLAENIQYF. As DNA, the CDR3 is TGTGCCAGCAGCCCGCCGAGACTAGCAGAAAACATTCAGTACTTC. Drawing the rest from reference TRBV7-9 and TRBJ2-4, the complete variable domain is DTGVSQNPRHKITKRGQNVTFRCDPISEHNRLYWYRQTLGQGPEFLTYFQNEAQLEKSRLLSDRFSAERPKGSFSTLEIQRTEQGDSAMYLCASSPPRLAENIQYFGAGTRLSVL.

This sequence joins TRBV5-4 and TRBJ2-5, with a possible D match to TRBD1 (6 bases). The V and J ends lost 6 bases and 5 bases respectively, with 14 bases between them. CDR3 length: 13 amino acids. Germline CDR1 and CDR2: SGHNT and YYREEE (reference sequence). As DNA, the CDR3 is TGTGCCAGCACCCCCGAGGGGGTGGAGACCCAGTACTTC. Its protein is CASTPEGVETQYF.

CDR3 nucleotide sequence: TGTGCCAGCAGTTCGACAGGGGGAGGCTACACCTTC. Translation gives CASSSTGGGYTF. This chain links TRBV2 with TRBJ1-2, with 9 bases lining up with TRBD1. The CDR3 covers 12 residues. The germline V gene encodes CDR1 SNHLY and CDR2 FYNNEI. J gave up 8 bases and V 5 bases, and 3 bases lay outside the gene matches.

This chain's CDR3 is CASREGSGGINQPQHF. CDR3 in DNA: TGTGCCAGCCGAGAAGGGTCGGGAGGGATCAATCAGCCCCAGCATTTT. This rearrangement joins TRBV6-1 to TRBJ1-5; D unresolved. The germline CDR1 and CDR2 sequences are MNHNS and SASEGT. Between the trimmed V and J ends, which lost 8 bases and 3 bases, there was a span of 20 bases. The length of the CDR3 is 16 residues.

The chain recombines TRBV7-6 with TRBJ2-2; no clear D gene. Germline CDR1 reads SGHVS; CDR2 reads FNYEAQ. The CDR3 has 13 amino acids. V lost 5 bases and J lost 6, with 10 bases in between. The CDR3 is CASSPSLPGELFF. DNA of the CDR3: TGTGCCAGCAGCCCCTCCCTCCCCGGGGAGCTGTTTTTT.

A few counts support this clone. The V call is TRBV5-1, the J call TRBJ1-1; 7 positions match TRBD1. The V and J ends lost 3 bases and 5 bases, in that order; junction bases with no gene match: 10. The CDR3 contains 15 residues. Germline CDR1 reads SGHRS; CDR2 reads YFSETQ. The CDR3 is CASSYRGPSGTEAFF. CDR3 bases: TGCGCCAGCAGCTACAGGGGTCCCTCGGGGACTGAAGCTTTCTTT.

V gene TRBV28 combines with J gene TRBJ2-1; 10 nucleotides match TRBD1. The CDR3 contains 15 residues. V shed 5 bases and J 7 bases; nucleotides not matched to a gene: 8. Germline V gene data show CDR1 as MDHEN and CDR2 as SYDVKM. The DNA for the CDR3 is TGTGCCAGCAGTCAGACAGGGGGCGAAGCGAATGAGCAGTTCTTC. Translation: CASSQTGGEANEQFF.

This sequence joins TRBV5-1 and TRBJ2-5; 13 nucleotides line up with TRBD2. The length of the CDR3 is 16 residues. V was clipped by 3 bases and J by 2 bases; unmatched bases: 4. Germline V gives CDR1 SGHRS, CDR2 YFSETQ. CDR3 amino acids: CASSSQGLAGQETQYF. In DNA form, the CDR3 reads TGCGCCAGCAGCTCCCAGGGACTAGCGGGGCAAGAGACCCAGTACTTC.

J is TRBJ1-4 and V is TRBV9; D is ambiguous. Trimming cost V 1 base and J 2 bases, with 6 bases left between them. Germline V gene sequence: CDR1 SGDLS, CDR2 YYNGEE. This CDR3 comprises 14 residues. The CDR3 protein is CASSVRETNEKLFF. CDR3 nucleotide sequence: TGTGCCAGCAGCGTAAGGGAGACTAATGAAAAACTGTTTTTT.

The CDR3 loop is CASSADRVPNEKLFF. The CDR3 region has the DNA TGTGCCAGCAGCGCCGACAGGGTTCCTAATGAAAAACTGTTTTTT. V and J are TRBV9 and TRBJ1-4; 7 bases map to TRBD1. Germline CDR1 SGDLS, CDR2 YYNGEE. The CDR3 sequence is 15 residues long. Trimming took 3 bases from V and 3 from J; bases not matched to a gene: 5. Full variable domain (missing parts from reference TRBV9 and TRBJ1-4): DSGVTQTPKHLITATGQRVTLRCSPRSGDLSVYWYQQSLDQGLQFLIQYYNGEERAKGNILERFSAQQFPDLHSELNLSSLELGDSALYFCASSADRVPNEKLFFGSGTQLSVL.

The J gene is TRBJ2-7, the V gene TRBV5-1; TRBD2 matches at 7 bases. The CDR3 runs 15 residues. Germline V gene sequence: CDR1 SGHRS, CDR2 YFSETQ. After removal of 3 bases from V and 4 bases from J, the junction contained 10 bases not matched to a gene. Written as DNA, the CDR3 is TGCGCCAGCAGCTCCTCTCTGCGGGAGACTTACGAGCAGTACTTC. As protein: CASSSSLRETYEQYF.

The V call is TRBV6-6, the J call TRBJ2-7; TRBD1 aligns across 9 bases. This CDR3 is built from 15 residues. The V and J ends lost 2 bases and 3 bases, in that order; junction bases with no gene match: 5. CDR1 and CDR2 from the germline V gene are MNHNY and SVGAGI (reference sequence). CDR3 coding DNA: TGTGCCAGCAGTTACGGGACAGGGAATCTCTACGAGCAGTACTTC. It encodes CASSYGTGNLYEQYF.

In its sample, this clone was seen a few times. The chain couples TRBV6-6 to TRBJ2-7, with 8 bases aligning to TRBD2. This CDR3 has 16 residues. The V gene's germline CDR1 is MNHNY and CDR2 SVGAGI (reference sequence). The trim removed 1 base at V and 2 bases at J, leaving 7 bases unmatched. The CDR3 reads CASSYFLAGWAYEQYF. CDR3 coding DNA: TGTGCCAGCAGTTACTTTTTAGCGGGATGGGCCTACGAGCAGTACTTC.

Notes on this clone: Additional DNA sequences in this sample encode the identical CDR3. This chain joins TRBV9 and TRBJ2-1; perhaps TRBD2 as D (6 bases). The CDR3 contains 15 residues. Trimming stripped 0 bases from V and 8 bases from J, with 15 bases between. Germline CDR1 is SGDLS and CDR2 is YYNGEE. CDR3 loop: CASSVGGLALDEQFF. The DNA for the CDR3 is TGTGCCAGCAGCGTAGGGGGCCTAGCGTTGGATGAGCAGTTCTTC. Full variable domain (rest looked up from reference TRBV9 and TRBJ2-1): DSGVTQTPKHLITATGQRVTLRCSPRSGDLSVYWYQQSLDQGLQFLIQYYNGEERAKGNILERFSAQQFPDLHSELNLSSLELGDSALYFCASSVGGLALDEQFFGPGTRLTVL.

The J gene is TRBJ2-3, the V gene TRBV30, with 7 positions matching TRBD2. This CDR3 has 16 residues. Germline V lookup: CDR1 GTSNPN, CDR2 SVGIG (reference sequence). V lost 0 bases and J lost 2; bases outside the gene matches: 8. The CDR3 loop reads CAWSVRLAALTDTQYF. The CDR3 coding sequence is TGTGCCTGGAGTGTTAGGCTAGCGGCGCTCACAGATACGCAGTATTTT.